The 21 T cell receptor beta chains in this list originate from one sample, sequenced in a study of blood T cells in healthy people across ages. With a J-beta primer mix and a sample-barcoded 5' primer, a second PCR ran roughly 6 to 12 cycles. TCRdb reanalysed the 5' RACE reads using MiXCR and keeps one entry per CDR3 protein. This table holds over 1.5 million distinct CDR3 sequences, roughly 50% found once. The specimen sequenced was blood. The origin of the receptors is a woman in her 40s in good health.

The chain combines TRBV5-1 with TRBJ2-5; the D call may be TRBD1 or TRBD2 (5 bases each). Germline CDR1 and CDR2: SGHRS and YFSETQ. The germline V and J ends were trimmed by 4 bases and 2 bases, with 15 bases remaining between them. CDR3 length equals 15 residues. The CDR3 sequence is CASSPLGRLQETQYF. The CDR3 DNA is TGCGCCAGCAGCCCATTGGGACGCTTACAAGAGACCCAGTACTTC.

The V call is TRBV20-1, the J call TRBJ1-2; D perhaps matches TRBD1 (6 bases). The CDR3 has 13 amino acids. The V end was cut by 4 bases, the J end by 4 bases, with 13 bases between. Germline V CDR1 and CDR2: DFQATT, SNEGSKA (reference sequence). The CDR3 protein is CSANGGRIYGYTF. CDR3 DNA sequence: TGCAGTGCTAACGGGGGGCGCATCTATGGCTACACCTTC.

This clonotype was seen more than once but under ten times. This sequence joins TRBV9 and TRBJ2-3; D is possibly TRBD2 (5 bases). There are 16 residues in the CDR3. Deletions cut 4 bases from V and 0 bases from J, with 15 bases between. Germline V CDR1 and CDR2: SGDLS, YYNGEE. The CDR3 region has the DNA TGTGCCAGCAGCCAACGTAGGGCGGGTAGCACAGATACGCAGTATTTT. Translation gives CASSQRRAGSTDTQYF.

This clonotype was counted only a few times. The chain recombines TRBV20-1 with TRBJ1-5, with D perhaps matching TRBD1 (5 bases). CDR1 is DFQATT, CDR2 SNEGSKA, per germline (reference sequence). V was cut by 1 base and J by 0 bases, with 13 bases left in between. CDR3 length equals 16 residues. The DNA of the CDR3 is TGCAGTGCTAGAGTGCCGTTGGGGGGTAGCAATCAGCCCCAGCATTTT. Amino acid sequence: CSARVPLGGSNQPQHF.

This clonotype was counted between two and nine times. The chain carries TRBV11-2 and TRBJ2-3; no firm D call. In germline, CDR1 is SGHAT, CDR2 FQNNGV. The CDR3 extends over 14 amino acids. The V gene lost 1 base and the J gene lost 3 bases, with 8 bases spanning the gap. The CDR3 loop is CASSLVGWTDTQYF. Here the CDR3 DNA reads TGTGCCAGCAGCTTAGTCGGATGGACAGATACGCAGTATTTT.

CDR3 region: CSARARTGGPETQYF. Here the CDR3 DNA reads TGCAGTGCTAGAGCCAGGACGGGGGGGCCGGAGACCCAGTACTTC. The chain employs TRBV20-1 and TRBJ2-7; 8 positions agree with TRBD2. The J call is in doubt because the DNA end fits TRBJ2-5 better. CDR3 size: 15 residues. Germline V CDR1 and CDR2: DFQATT, SNEGSKA (reference sequence).

The CDR3 DNA follows: TGCAGTGCTAGGGGGCAATTTCAAGAGACCCAGTACTTC. This gives the protein CSARGQFQETQYF. The chain carries TRBV20-1 and TRBJ2-5, with a weak D call TRBD1 (5 bases). Trimming shortened V by 3 bases and J by 2 bases, and 10 bases separated the two germline ends. Germline loops: CDR1 DFQATT, CDR2 SNEGSKA (reference sequence). There are 13 residues in the CDR3.

The CDR3 coding sequence is TGTGCCAGCAGTTACCCAGAGGGGGCAGGGGAGACCCAGTACTTC. The encoded protein is CASSYPEGAGETQYF. This chain joins TRBV6-2 or TRBV6-3 and TRBJ2-7; 7 bases are a match to TRBD1. TRBJ2-5 matches the DNA end more closely, so the J call is doubtful. The CDR3 loop spans 15 amino acids. Germline V gene sequence: CDR1 MNHEY, CDR2 SVGEGT.

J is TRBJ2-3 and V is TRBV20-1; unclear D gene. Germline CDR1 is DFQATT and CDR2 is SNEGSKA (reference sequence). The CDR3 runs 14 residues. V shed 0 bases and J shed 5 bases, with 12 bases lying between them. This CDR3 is CSAREESGGDTQYF. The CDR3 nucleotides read TGCAGTGCTAGAGAGGAATCCGGTGGAGATACGCAGTATTTT.

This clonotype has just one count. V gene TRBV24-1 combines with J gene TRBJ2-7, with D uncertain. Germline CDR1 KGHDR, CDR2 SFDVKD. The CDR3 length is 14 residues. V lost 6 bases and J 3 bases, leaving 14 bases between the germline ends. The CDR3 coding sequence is TGTGCCACCAGTTCAGTAGGGAACCACTACGAGCAGTACTTC. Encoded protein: CATSSVGNHYEQYF.

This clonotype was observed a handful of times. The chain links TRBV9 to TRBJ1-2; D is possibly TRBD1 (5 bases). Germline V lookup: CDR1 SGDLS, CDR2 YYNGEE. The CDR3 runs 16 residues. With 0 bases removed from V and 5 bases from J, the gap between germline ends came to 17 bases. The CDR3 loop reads CASSVAPGDGGYGYTF. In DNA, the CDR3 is TGTGCCAGCAGCGTAGCCCCGGGGGACGGTGGGTATGGCTACACCTTC.

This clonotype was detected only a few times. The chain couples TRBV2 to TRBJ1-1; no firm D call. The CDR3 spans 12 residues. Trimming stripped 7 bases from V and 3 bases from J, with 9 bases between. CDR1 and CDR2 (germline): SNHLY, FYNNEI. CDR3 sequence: CASTKGYTEAFF. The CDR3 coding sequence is TGTGCCAGCACTAAGGGTTACACTGAAGCTTTCTTT.

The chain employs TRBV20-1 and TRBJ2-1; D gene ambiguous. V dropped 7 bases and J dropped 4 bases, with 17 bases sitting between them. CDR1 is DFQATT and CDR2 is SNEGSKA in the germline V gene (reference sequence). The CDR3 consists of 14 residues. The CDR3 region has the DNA TGCAGTGTCAGAGGTCCGCCAGCTTACAATGAGCAGTTCTTC. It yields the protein CSVRGPPAYNEQFF.

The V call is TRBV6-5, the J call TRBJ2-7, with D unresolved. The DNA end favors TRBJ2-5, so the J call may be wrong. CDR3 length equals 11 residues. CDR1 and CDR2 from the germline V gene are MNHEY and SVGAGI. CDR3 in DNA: TGTGCCAGCAGTACGGGTATGACCCAGTACTTC. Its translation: CASSTGMTQYF.

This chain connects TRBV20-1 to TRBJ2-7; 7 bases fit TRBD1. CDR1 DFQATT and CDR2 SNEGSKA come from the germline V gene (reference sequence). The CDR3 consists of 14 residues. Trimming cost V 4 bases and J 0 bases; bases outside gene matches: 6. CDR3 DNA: TGCAGTGCTACAAGACAGGGCAACTCCTACGAGCAGTACTTC. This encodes CSATRQGNSYEQYF.

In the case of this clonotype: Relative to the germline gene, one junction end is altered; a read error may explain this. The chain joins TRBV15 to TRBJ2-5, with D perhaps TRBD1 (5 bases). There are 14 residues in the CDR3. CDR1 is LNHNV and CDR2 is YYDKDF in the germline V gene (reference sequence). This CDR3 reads CATSGDRQQETQYF. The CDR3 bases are TGTGCCACCAGCGGAGATAGACAGCAAGAGACCCAGTACTTC. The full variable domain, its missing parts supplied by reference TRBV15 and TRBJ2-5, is DAMVIQNPRYQVTQFGKPVTLSCSQTLNHNVMYWYQQKSSQAPKLLFHYYDKDFNNEADTPDNFQSRRPNTSFCFLDIRSPGLGDTAMYLCATSGDRQQETQYFGPGTRLLVL.

CDR3 nucleotides: TGCAGTGCCCCCGGTGGCGGGGTTCTGGCGAGGTTGAACGAGCAGTACTTC. Its protein product is CSAPGGGVLARLNEQYF. The chain recombines TRBV20-1 with TRBJ2-7; D might be TRBD2 (6 bases). Germline V gene sequence: CDR1 DFQATT, CDR2 SNEGSKA (reference sequence). Trimming pared 6 bases from V and 5 bases from J, leaving 29 bases between. This CDR3 spans 17 amino acids.

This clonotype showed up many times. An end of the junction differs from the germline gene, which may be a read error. The CDR3, as DNA: TGTGCCAGCAGTTTGTACAGGCAAGAGACCCAGTACTTC. Translating gives CASSLYRQETQYF. This rearrangement joins TRBV5-1 to TRBJ2-5; D may be TRBD1 (5 bases). Germline CDR1 SGHRS, CDR2 YFSETQ. This CDR3 contains 13 residues.

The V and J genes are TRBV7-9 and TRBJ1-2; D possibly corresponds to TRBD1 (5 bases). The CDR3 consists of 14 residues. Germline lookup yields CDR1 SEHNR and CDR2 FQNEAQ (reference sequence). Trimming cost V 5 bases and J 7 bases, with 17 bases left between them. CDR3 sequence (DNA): TGTGCCAGCAGCGTAGGGGTCTGGGTCATTGGCTACACCTTC. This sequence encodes CASSVGVWVIGYTF.

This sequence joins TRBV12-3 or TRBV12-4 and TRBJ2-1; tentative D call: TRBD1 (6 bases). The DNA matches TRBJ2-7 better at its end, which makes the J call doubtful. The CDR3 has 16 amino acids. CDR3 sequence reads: CASSSQIVGQSNEQYF. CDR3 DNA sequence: TGTGCCAGCAGTTCGCAGATCGTGGGACAAAGCAATGAGCAGTACTTC.

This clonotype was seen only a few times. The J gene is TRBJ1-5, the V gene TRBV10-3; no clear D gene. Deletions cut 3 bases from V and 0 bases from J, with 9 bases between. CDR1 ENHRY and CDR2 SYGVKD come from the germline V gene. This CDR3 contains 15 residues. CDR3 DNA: TGTGCCATCAGTGAAGGGCCATATAGCAATCAGCCCCAGCATTTT. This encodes CAISEGPYSNQPQHF.